This record concerns one TCR beta chain sequence. There is no known antigen for this receptor. One base away there is no much larger clone; base qualities are not given. For this chain, trimming is 4 bases at the V end and 6 bases at the J end, and the number of junction bases without a gene match is 9. CDR1 and CDR2 are drawn from the germline V gene: SGHDT, YYEEEE. Including the terminal cysteine and phenylalanine, the CDR3 comprises 15 residues. The kept DNA is CDR3 alone, 45 bases in frame from the first base. The record originates from a study of blood T cell repertoires in COVID-19 (dated by TCRdb to the early 2020s). Some background on the complete study: Samples covering the acute and convalescent phases of COVID-19 were provided by collaborators in the United States, Italy and Spain. The material from the prospective study consisted of cDNA or gDNA derived from T cells, B-cell-depleted T cells, or PBMCs. The dataset comprised deeply sampled blood TCRbeta repertoires from subjects exposed to, actively infected with, or recovered from COVID-19. The repertoires were released in a freely available public database meant as a resource for research on the immune response to SARS-CoV-2. The samples were drawn from two sources: the first 160 participants of the ongoing ImmuneRACE study, and 1,000 to 1,500 subjects contributed by 6 global collaborators. The sample metadata nearly always contained a de-identified subject ID, COVID-19 status, age in years and sex. HLA class I and class II types, where available, came from metadata supplied by the sample provider rather than from assay-based typing.

One collaborating source in Seattle enrolled patients while the patients were actively infected and followed the patients over time throughout the course of disease. Collaborating institutions collected whole blood in K2EDTA tubes following their own protocols. Collaborator samples were shipped for TCRbeta analysis as frozen whole blood, isolated PBMCs, or DNA extracted from either sample type. TCRbeta CDR3 regions were amplified from genomic DNA using the immunoSEQ Assay, a bias-controlled multiplex PCR. The authors processed their data as follows. The number of nucleated cells in each sample was estimated from the amplification of reference gene primers within the assay. To quantify the absolute abundance of each unique TCRbeta CDR3 rearrangement, sequence reads were collapsed and filtered. For each sample, productive Simpson clonality was calculated as the square root of Simpson's diversity index over productive rearrangements. Drawn from immuneACCESS, this table holds only the in-frame rearrangements with V and J called that TCRdb kept. Clones are partly lost; checked studies trace under half to an unresolved V gene and leave the rest unexplained. V and J calls plus clone size are reproduced from that table; the DNA served to infer D and trimming. In this sample the table shows under 200,000 clones, around nine tenths of which occur a single time. Roughly 0.53% of the sample is in the top ten clones.

Overall study results and their limits: The amount of clinical and demographic metadata varied by source and participant and was provided uncurated.

The source of this sequence is a man aged 55 to 70 with COVID-19, enrolled during active disease. The chain joins TRBV5-6 to TRBJ1-3, and TRBD1 aligns with 8 junction nucleotides. The sequencing sample was made of peripheral blood. The base sequence is TGTGCCAGCAGCGAAGCAGGGGGCTTCGAAAACACCATATATTTT. The resulting protein is CASSEAGGFENTIYF.